The 7 T cell receptor beta chains reported below all come from one sample, sequenced in a study of control samples from healthy donors and cancer patients. Data came from immunoSEQ multiplex PCR; TCRdb stores just in-frame clones and leaves some out. The table lists roughly 84,000 clones, about 91% of them singletons. Sequencing used blood. The receptors were sampled from a man between 50 and 59 years old in good health.

The V and J genes are TRBV2 and TRBJ2-3; D not certain. Germline V lookup: CDR1 SNHLY, CDR2 FYNNEI. This CDR3 is 11 amino acids long. The V end was cut by 4 bases, the J end by 4 bases, with 3 bases between. Here the CDR3 DNA reads TGTGCCAGCAGTGGGGCAGATACGCAGTATTTT. The encoded protein is CASSGADTQYF.

This chain links TRBV4-2 with TRBJ2-7, with D hard to call. This CDR3 has 14 amino acids. Trimming pared 0 bases from V and 7 bases from J, leaving 13 bases between. CDR1 and CDR2 from the germline V gene are LGHNA and YNFKEQ. DNA of the CDR3: TGTGCCAGCAGCCAAGATCCTATCCGGGCAGAGCAGTACTTC. Translation gives CASSQDPIRAEQYF.

J is TRBJ1-1 and V is TRBV30; TRBD1 is a possible D gene (6 bases). V was shortened by 2 bases and J by 1 base, with 17 bases between the two germline ends. Germline loops: CDR1 GTSNPN, CDR2 SVGIG (reference sequence). The CDR3 length is 16 residues. CDR3 loop: CAWSRGAQVTNTEAFF. CDR3 bases: TGTGCCTGGAGTAGGGGGGCGCAGGTTACGAACACTGAAGCTTTCTTT. The full variable domain, its missing parts supplied by reference TRBV30 and TRBJ1-1, is SQTIHQWPATLVQPVGSPLSLECTVEGTSNPNLYWYRQAAGRGLQLLFYSVGIGQISSEVPQNLSASRPQDRQFILSSKKLLLSDSGFYLCAWSRGAQVTNTEAFFGQGTRLTVV.

The chain couples TRBV29-1 to TRBJ1-5, with D possibly being TRBD1 (5 bases). Between the trimmed V and J ends, which lost 7 bases and 7 bases, there was a span of 17 bases. This CDR3 is 13 amino acids long. CDR1 and CDR2 (germline): SQVTM, ANQGSEA. The CDR3 DNA reads TGCAGCGCCATTAAGACAGCTGGACAGCCCCAGCATTTT. Translation: CSAIKTAGQPQHF.

The chain has TRBV27 and TRBJ2-7; D call uncertain. V lost 6 bases to trimming and J lost 1 base, with 10 bases between them. CDR1 and CDR2 from the germline V gene are MNHEY and SMNVEV (reference sequence). This CDR3 comprises 13 residues. The CDR3 loop reads CASSSDRSYEQYF. For the CDR3, the DNA is TGTGCCAGCAGCTCCGACCGTTCCTACGAGCAGTACTTC.

The chain recombines TRBV19 with TRBJ1-3; D gene uncertain. The V end lost 7 bases, the J end lost 4 bases, and 11 bases lay between the germline ends. This CDR3 contains 13 residues. In germline, CDR1 is LNHDA, CDR2 SQIVND (reference sequence). This CDR3 reads CASNSRSGNTIYF. The CDR3 coding sequence is TGTGCCAGTAATTCTAGGAGCGGAAACACCATATATTTT.

This clone came up once. The gene calls are TRBV30 and TRBJ2-3, with no clear D. The length of the CDR3 is 15 residues. The germline V gene has CDR1 GTSNPN and CDR2 SVGIG (reference sequence). Trimming shortened V by 3 bases and J by 2 bases, and 15 bases separated the two germline ends. CDR3 coding DNA: TGTGCCTGGAGGACGGGTTGGCCAAACACAGATACGCAGTATTTT. Its translation is CAWRTGWPNTDTQYF.